The sequence of this T cell receptor (beta chain) was determined in a study of blood T cell repertoires in COVID-19. Study-level background: COVID-19 samples, acute and convalescent, were from the United States, Italy and Spain.

TCRdb keeps only in-frame clones here, not all; method: immunoSEQ multiplex PCR. The sample carries under 300,000 clones, about 83% recorded once. Germline CDR1 reads MNHEY; CDR2 reads SVGAGI. The CDR3 extends over 15 amino acids. The J segment lost 6 bases and the V segment lost 6 bases, leaving 8 bases of the junction unmatched. The receptor was isolated from a man older than 75 with acute or convalescent COVID-19. Sequenced input: peripheral blood. This rearrangement joins TRBV6-5 to TRBJ1-6; TRBD1 aligns across 7 bases. CDR3 amino acids: CASRPLTGSNSPLHF. The CDR3 DNA reads TGTGCCAGCAGACCCTTGACAGGGAGTAATTCACCCCTCCACTTT.